This T cell receptor (beta chain) was profiled in a study of blood T cell repertoires in COVID-19. Study as a whole: The origin of the acute and convalescent COVID-19 samples was the United States, Italy and Spain.

Germline lookup yields CDR1 SSHAT and CDR2 FNYEAQ (reference sequence). The CDR3 sequence is 15 residues long. Comments on this clone: The germline gene is not matched at one end of the junction; a read error may be the cause.

Source study methods: Quantification of nucleated cells was approximated via reference gene primer amplification. Clones were sequenced by immunoSEQ multiplex PCR, and TCRdb holds only the in-frame ones, with some missing. The DNA gave D and trimming, while V, J and clone size come from that table. The sample lists about 75,000 clones, roughly 88% seen once, with 5% to 7% in the top ten. What was sequenced was peripheral blood. This chain links TRBV7-7 with TRBJ2-1; TRBD2 aligns across 8 bases. The sequence was collected from a woman aged 65 to 85 with acute or convalescent COVID-19. CDR3 residues: CASSLELAEYNEQFF. CDR3 coding DNA: TGTGCTAGCAGCTTAGAACTAGCGGAATACAATGAGCAGTTCTTC.